Only a few counts were recorded for the clone carrying this TCR beta chain. Its cognate antigen is unknown. Between the trimmed V and J ends, which lost 4 bases and 0 bases, there was a span of 12 bases. Germline-derived CDR1 and CDR2 are MDHEN and SYDVKM. The length of the CDR3 is 15 residues. The PCR used 60 Vbeta and 13 Jbeta primers. The repertoire was sequenced with immunoSEQ multiplex PCR; TCRdb's copy has only in-frame clones and lacks some. The sample yields 90,000 to 100,000 clones, over 8% seen once. This sample is drawn from a study of cytomegalovirus exposure and HLA in healthy donors. Overall study results and limits: The records held CMV serostatus as the only immune exposure information. Later analysis identified a missense DCLRE1C variant that was linked to TCR beta V- and J-gene trimming. Later on, analysis showed that most CMV-associated TCR beta chains appeared to be HLA-restricted. Reported performance of the classifier showed diagnosis of cytomegalovirus status with high specificity and sensitivity.

The chain uses TRBV28 and TRBJ1-1; weak D call: TRBD1 (6 bases). Input material: PBMCs. The source is a man aged 50-59 years in good health and CMV-seropositive. Written as DNA, the CDR3 is TGTGCCAGCAGTTCACCGACAGGCATGAACACTGAAGCTTTCTTT. The encoded protein is CASSSPTGMNTEAFF. Supplemented by reference TRBV28 and TRBJ1-1, the full variable domain reads DVKVTQSSRYLVKRTGEKVFLECVQDMDHENMFWYRQDPGLGLRLIYFSYDVKMKEKGDIPEGYSVSREKKERFSLILESASTNQTSMYLCASSSPTGMNTEAFFGQGTRLTVV.